Below are 29 T cell receptor beta chains sequenced from a single sample in a study of early stage breast cancer tumors. TCRdb keeps only in-frame clones here, not all; method: immunoSEQ multiplex PCR. The table has 50,000 to 65,000 clones, 60% to 85% seen once; the top ten hold about 3.7%. Sequenced sample: blood. The source is a person aged 30 to 40 with breast cancer.

The chain has TRBV9 and TRBJ1-4; TRBD1 aligns across 7 bases. Germline V lookup: CDR1 SGDLS, CDR2 YYNGEE. Trimming at V came to 4 bases and at J to 7 bases, leaving 13 bases not matched to a gene. The CDR3 runs 16 residues. The CDR3 coding sequence is TGTGCCAGCAGCCCTTGGGAAGGGGGCGCGGGTGAAAAACTGTTTTTT. Translating it yields CASSPWEGGAGEKLFF.

The rearrangement uses TRBV30 and TRBJ2-7, with D hard to call. The V end was cut by 1 base, the J end by 5 bases, with 6 bases between. The CDR3 contains 11 residues. Germline V gene sequence: CDR1 GTSNPN, CDR2 SVGIG (reference sequence). The CDR3 DNA follows: TGTGCCTGGAGTGGGGGTCACGAGCAGTACTTC. Its protein product is CAWSGGHEQYF.

The V gene is TRBV30, the J gene TRBJ2-2, with 7 bases identical to TRBD1. Germline CDR1 and CDR2: GTSNPN and SVGIG (reference sequence). This CDR3 has 16 amino acids. Trimming cost V 2 bases and J 6 bases; bases outside gene matches: 12. Here the CDR3 DNA reads TGTGCCTGGAGTAAGAAGGGGGCGCGATCAGCCGGGGAGCTGTTTTTT. This translates into CAWSKKGARSAGELFF.

This clone was recorded a few times. J is TRBJ1-5 and V is TRBV2; 7 nucleotides agree with TRBD1. The CDR3 has 14 amino acids. Germline loops: CDR1 SNHLY, CDR2 FYNNEI. V trimming: 1 base; J trimming: 4 bases; junction bases outside the gene matches: 1. For the CDR3, the DNA is TGTGCCAGCAGTGAAGAGGGGGCAAATCAGCCCCAGCATTTT. Translation gives CASSEEGANQPQHF.

V and J are TRBV9 and TRBJ1-4; D is possibly TRBD1 (5 bases). The V end lost 4 bases, the J end lost 8 bases, and 15 bases lay between the germline ends. From germline, CDR1 is SGDLS and CDR2 YYNGEE. The CDR3 contains 14 residues. CDR3 region: CASSPRGVEEKLFF. The CDR3 nucleotides are TGTGCCAGCAGCCCGCGGGGGGTTGAAGAAAAACTGTTTTTT.

The V gene is TRBV7-2, the J gene TRBJ2-7, with TRBD1 matching over 8 bases. Germline CDR1 SGHTA, CDR2 FQGNSA. V lost 5 bases to trimming and J lost 6 bases; unmatched junction nucleotides: 12. The CDR3 spans 15 residues. The CDR3 DNA follows: TGTGCCAGCAGCGATACCGGGACAGGACCCGGCGAGCAGTACTTC. Protein product: CASSDTGTGPGEQYF.

The rearrangement uses TRBV2 and TRBJ1-1; no clear D gene. The CDR3 is 14 residues long. The V end was cut by 3 bases, the J end by 6 bases, with 14 bases between. Germline V gene data show CDR1 as SNHLY and CDR2 as FYNNEI. CDR3 residues: CASSDGTSRPEAFF. In nucleotides, the CDR3 is TGTGCCAGCAGTGACGGTACAAGTCGACCTGAAGCTTTCTTT. Based on the CDR3 plus reference TRBV2 and TRBJ1-1, the full variable domain is EPEVTQTPSHQVTQMGQEVILRCVPISNHLYFYWYRQILGQKVEFLVSFYNNEISEKSEIFDDQFSVERPDGSNFTLKIRSTKLEDSAMYFCASSDGTSRPEAFFGQGTRLTVV.

The V and J genes are TRBV5-1 and TRBJ2-4; D ambiguous. The V gene's germline CDR1 is SGHRS and CDR2 YFSETQ. Trimming took off 0 bases at V and 8 bases at J, with 9 bases between the two ends. The CDR3 has 13 residues. This CDR3 reads CASSLGSRDIQYF. The CDR3 DNA reads TGCGCCAGCAGCTTGGGCTCTCGGGACATTCAGTACTTC.

The chain has TRBV28 and TRBJ1-2, with 8 bases matching TRBD1. CDR1 is MDHEN and CDR2 is SYDVKM in the germline V gene. CDR3 length equals 15 residues. Trimming removed 2 bases from V and 8 bases from J; junction bases left unmatched: 10. CDR3 nucleotide sequence: TGTGCCAGCAGTTTAGGGGGTCAGGGGGCACGCGGCTACACCTTC. Translated, it gives CASSLGGQGARGYTF.

The chain links TRBV2 to TRBJ1-4, with D hard to call. Trimming cost V 4 bases and J 3 bases, with 6 bases left between them. Germline V gene data show CDR1 as SNHLY and CDR2 as FYNNEI. There are 13 residues in the CDR3. CDR3 DNA sequence: TGTGCCAGCAGTGTGCAGGCTAATGAAAAACTGTTTTTT. Translating gives CASSVQANEKLFF.

The chain carries TRBV5-6 and TRBJ2-7; tentative D call: TRBD1 (7 bases). V lost 3 bases, J lost 3 bases, and 19 bases lay in between. The CDR3 extends over 16 amino acids. Germline V gene sequence: CDR1 SGHDT, CDR2 YYEEEE. CDR3 sequence reads: CASSYPPGDSLYEQYF. The CDR3 DNA reads as TGTGCCAGCAGCTATCCTCCGGGGGACAGCCTCTACGAGCAGTACTTC. The full variable domain, with the rest looked up from reference TRBV5-6 and TRBJ2-7, is DAGVTQSPTHLIKTRGQQVTLRCSPKSGHDTVSWYQQALGQGPQFIFQYYEEEERQRGNFPDRFSGHQFPNYSSELNVNALLLGDSALYLCASSYPPGDSLYEQYFGPGTRLTVT.

The V gene is TRBV6-5, the J gene TRBJ2-2, with D uncertain. The CDR3 is 15 residues long. V lost 0 bases and J 0 bases, leaving 5 bases between the germline ends. Germline V CDR1 and CDR2: MNHEY, SVGAGI. CDR3 sequence reads: CASSYSITNTGELFF. The DNA for the CDR3 is TGTGCCAGCAGTTACTCGATCACGAACACCGGGGAGCTGTTTTTT.

The chain combines TRBV5-4 with TRBJ2-7, with 14 bases fitting TRBD2. This CDR3 contains 17 residues. Trimming cost V 4 bases and J 3 bases; bases outside gene matches: 9. Germline V gene sequence: CDR1 SGHNT, CDR2 YYREEE (reference sequence). The CDR3 reads CASSPRLAGGLNYEQYF. In DNA, the CDR3 is TGTGCCAGCAGCCCAAGACTAGCGGGAGGGTTGAACTACGAGCAGTACTTC.

Here the CDR3 reads CASSLGLPYEQYF. In DNA form, the CDR3 reads TGTGCCAGCAGCTTGGGTCTTCCCTACGAGCAGTACTTC. The V call is TRBV5-6, the J call TRBJ2-7, with D hard to call. Trimming shortened V by 0 bases and J by 2 bases, and 6 bases separated the two germline ends. CDR1 is SGHDT and CDR2 is YYEEEE in the germline V gene. The CDR3 extends over 13 amino acids. Looking up the rest from reference TRBV5-6 and TRBJ2-7 gives the full variable domain: DAGVTQSPTHLIKTRGQQVTLRCSPKSGHDTVSWYQQALGQGPQFIFQYYEEEERQRGNFPDRFSGHQFPNYSSELNVNALLLGDSALYLCASSLGLPYEQYFGPGTRLTVT.

The genes are TRBV4-2 and TRBJ2-7, with D hard to call. Looked up from germline, CDR1 is LGHNA and CDR2 is YNFKEQ. The CDR3 is 16 amino acids. The V and J ends lost 0 bases and 2 bases respectively, with 14 bases between them. CDR3: CASSQESQPRPYEQYF. CDR3 sequence (DNA): TGTGCCAGCAGCCAAGAGTCCCAGCCCCGTCCCTACGAGCAGTACTTC.

V and J are TRBV29-1 and TRBJ2-3, with D possibly being TRBD2 (5 bases). Trimming cost V 8 bases and J 6 bases, with 18 bases left between them. Germline V lookup: CDR1 SQVTM, CDR2 ANQGSEA. The CDR3 loop spans 13 amino acids. The CDR3 nucleotides read TGCAGCTACAGAGGTGCTAGCCACGATACGCAGTATTTT. Encoded protein: CSYRGASHDTQYF.

The chain employs TRBV7-2 and TRBJ2-1, with D possibly matching TRBD1 (7 bases). Per the germline V gene, CDR1 is SGHTA and CDR2 is FQGNSA. This CDR3 is 19 amino acids long. V was clipped by 3 bases and J by 0 bases, with 21 bases between them. CDR3 sequence reads: CASSLRRRRGVSSYNEQFF. For the CDR3, the DNA is TGTGCCAGCAGCTTGAGGCGGCGCAGGGGGGTTAGCTCCTACAATGAGCAGTTCTTC.

The J gene is TRBJ2-2, the V gene TRBV29-1; no clear D gene. The CDR3 sequence is 13 residues long. CDR1 SQVTM and CDR2 ANQGSEA come from the germline V gene. The V gene lost 5 bases and the J gene lost 5 bases, with 12 bases spanning the gap. CDR3 coding DNA: TGCAGCGTTTTCTACTACCTAACCGGGGAGCTGTTTTTT. Residues: CSVFYYLTGELFF.

The chain combines TRBV19 with TRBJ2-4; 7 bases are a match to TRBD2. V shed 8 bases, J shed 6 bases, and the junction held 10 bases outside the gene matches. The CDR3 is 14 residues long. Germline V lookup: CDR1 LNHDA, CDR2 SQIVND (reference sequence). Here the CDR3 reads CASRPQAGVNIQYF. The CDR3 nucleotides are TGTGCCAGTCGTCCTCAGGCGGGAGTAAACATTCAGTACTTC. Variable domain in full (rest from reference TRBV19 and TRBJ2-4): DGGITQSPKYLFRKEGQNVTLSCEQNLNHDAMYWYRQDPGQGLRLIYYSQIVNDFQKGDIAEGYSVSREKKESFPLTVTSAQKNPTAFYLCASRPQAGVNIQYFGAGTRLSVL.

The CDR3 DNA sequence: TGTGCCAGCACGCTCCTCGCTGGTCAGTCCGGGGAGCTGTTTTTT. Translation: CASTLLAGQSGELFF. J is TRBJ2-2 and V is TRBV27; the D is unclear. There are 15 residues in the CDR3. Per the germline V gene, CDR1 is MNHEY and CDR2 is SMNVEV (reference sequence). The V gene lost 7 bases and the J gene lost 6 bases, with 18 bases spanning the gap.

This chain connects TRBV6-1 to TRBJ2-7, with 11 bases fitting TRBD2. Looked up from germline, CDR1 is MNHNS and CDR2 is SASEGT. The CDR3 is 14 amino acids. With 10 bases clipped from V and 0 bases from J, the junction kept 5 bases outside the gene matches. CDR3 loop: CATGLAGRSYEQYF. DNA of the CDR3: TGTGCCACCGGACTAGCGGGCCGCTCCTACGAGCAGTACTTC.

A few counts support this clone. This rearrangement joins TRBV19 to TRBJ1-5; D ambiguous. This CDR3 has 15 residues. The V gene's germline CDR1 is LNHDA and CDR2 SQIVND (reference sequence). V lost 6 bases and J 0 bases, leaving 12 bases between the germline ends. The CDR3 spells CASREVPYSNQPQHF. CDR3 in DNA: TGTGCCAGTAGGGAGGTACCCTATAGCAATCAGCCCCAGCATTTT.

The rearrangement joins TRBV2 to TRBJ1-4; weak D call: TRBD1 (5 bases). The germline V gene has CDR1 SNHLY and CDR2 FYNNEI. V shed 9 bases and J shed 0 bases, with 11 bases lying between them. This CDR3 has 14 residues. The CDR3 DNA sequence: TGTGCCAGACAGGATCGGGCAACTAATGAAAAACTGTTTTTT. Encoded protein: CARQDRATNEKLFF. Using reference TRBV2 and TRBJ1-4 for the parts outside the CDR3, the full variable domain is EPEVTQTPSHQVTQMGQEVILRCVPISNHLYFYWYRQILGQKVEFLVSFYNNEISEKSEIFDDQFSVERPDGSNFTLKIRSTKLEDSAMYFCARQDRATNEKLFFGSGTQLSVL.

The chain combines TRBV30 with TRBJ2-1, with TRBD2 matching 8 bases. Germline V CDR1 and CDR2: GTSNPN, SVGIG (reference sequence). CDR3 length: 14 amino acids. V was pared by 7 bases and J by 2 bases, with 7 bases of the junction left unmatched. Written as DNA, the CDR3 is TGTGCCTCCCAGAGCGGGAGCACCTACAATGAGCAGTTCTTC. Its translation: CASQSGSTYNEQFF.

The CDR3 is CASSAPLAVLTDTQYF. Here the CDR3 DNA reads TGTGCCAGCAGCGCGCCACTAGCGGTCTTAACAGATACGCAGTATTTT. The chain carries TRBV2 and TRBJ2-3; 8 bases map to TRBD2. V was clipped by 6 bases and J by 3 bases; unmatched bases: 11. There are 16 residues in the CDR3. Per the germline V gene, CDR1 is SNHLY and CDR2 is FYNNEI.

Notes on this clone: Other nucleotide sequences from this sample produce the same CDR3. The chain employs TRBV9 and TRBJ1-1; D is ambiguous. The CDR3 loop spans 12 amino acids. In germline, CDR1 is SGDLS, CDR2 YYNGEE. V was pared by 0 bases and J by 4 bases, with 4 bases between. CDR3 residues: CASSVGGTEAFF. As DNA, the CDR3 is TGTGCCAGCAGCGTAGGGGGCACTGAAGCTTTCTTT.

The chain is built from TRBV5-6 and TRBJ2-3; D unresolved. V shed 0 bases and J shed 6 bases, with 5 bases lying between them. The CDR3 consists of 12 residues. Germline CDR1 reads SGHDT; CDR2 reads YYEEEE. Written as DNA, the CDR3 is TGTGCCAGCAGCTTGGTTGGGGATACGCAGTATTTT. The encoded protein is CASSLVGDTQYF. Variable domain in full (rest from reference TRBV5-6 and TRBJ2-3): DAGVTQSPTHLIKTRGQQVTLRCSPKSGHDTVSWYQQALGQGPQFIFQYYEEEERQRGNFPDRFSGHQFPNYSSELNVNALLLGDSALYLCASSLVGDTQYFGPGTRLTVL.

This chain uses TRBV27 with TRBJ1-1; TRBD1 is a possible D gene (6 bases). This CDR3 has 15 residues. Germline V gives CDR1 MNHEY, CDR2 SMNVEV (reference sequence). V was trimmed by 5 bases and J by 0 bases, leaving 13 bases between them. DNA for the CDR3: TGTGCCAGCAGTACCGGGACATTCATGAACACTGAAGCTTTCTTT. Protein product: CASSTGTFMNTEAFF.

The rearrangement joins TRBV7-9 to TRBJ2-1; TRBD2 matches 9 bases. CDR1 SEHNR and CDR2 FQNEAQ come from the germline V gene (reference sequence). V gave up 5 bases and J gave up 5 bases; unmatched junction bases: 7. The CDR3 contains 15 residues. DNA of the CDR3: TGTGCCAGCAGCACGGTTAGCGGGAGTGACAATGAGCAGTTCTTC. It is translated as CASSTVSGSDNEQFF.